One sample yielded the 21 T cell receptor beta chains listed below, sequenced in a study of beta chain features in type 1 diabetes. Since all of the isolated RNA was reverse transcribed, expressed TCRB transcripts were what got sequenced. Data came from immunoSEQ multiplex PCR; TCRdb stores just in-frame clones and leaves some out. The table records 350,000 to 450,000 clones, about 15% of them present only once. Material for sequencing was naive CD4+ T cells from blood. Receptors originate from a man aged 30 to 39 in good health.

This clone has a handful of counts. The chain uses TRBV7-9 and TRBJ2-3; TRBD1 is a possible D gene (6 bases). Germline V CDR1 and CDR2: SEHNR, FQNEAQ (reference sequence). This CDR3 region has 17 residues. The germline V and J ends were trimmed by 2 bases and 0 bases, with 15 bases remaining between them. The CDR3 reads CASSLPQGMASTDTQYF. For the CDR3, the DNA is TGTGCCAGCAGCTTACCTCAGGGGATGGCTAGCACAGATACGCAGTATTTT.

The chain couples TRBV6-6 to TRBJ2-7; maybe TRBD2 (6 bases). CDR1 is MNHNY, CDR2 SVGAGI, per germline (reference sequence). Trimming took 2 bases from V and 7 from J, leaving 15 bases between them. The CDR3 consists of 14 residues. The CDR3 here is CASSYTGLRQEQYV. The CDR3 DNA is TGTGCCAGCAGTTACACGGGACTGCGCCAAGAGCAGTACGTC.

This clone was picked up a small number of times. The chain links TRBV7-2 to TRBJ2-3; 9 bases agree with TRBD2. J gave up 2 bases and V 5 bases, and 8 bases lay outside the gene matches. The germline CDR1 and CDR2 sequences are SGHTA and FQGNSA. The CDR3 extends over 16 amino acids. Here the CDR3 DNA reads TGTGCCAGCAGCCCGCTAGCGGGGCCGGCCACAGATACGCAGTATTTT. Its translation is CASSPLAGPATDTQYF.

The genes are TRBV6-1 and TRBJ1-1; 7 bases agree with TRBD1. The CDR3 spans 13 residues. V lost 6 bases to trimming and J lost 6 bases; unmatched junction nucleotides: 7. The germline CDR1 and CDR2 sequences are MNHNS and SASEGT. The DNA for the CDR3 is TGTGCCAGCAGCAACAGGGGTATCGCTGAAGCTTTCTTT. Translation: CASSNRGIAEAFF.

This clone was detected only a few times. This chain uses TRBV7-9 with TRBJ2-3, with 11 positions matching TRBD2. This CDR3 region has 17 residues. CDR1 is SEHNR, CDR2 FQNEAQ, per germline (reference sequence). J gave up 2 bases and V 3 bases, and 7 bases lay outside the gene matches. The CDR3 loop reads CASSLWLAGGFTDTQYF. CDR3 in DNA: TGTGCCAGCAGCTTGTGGCTAGCGGGGGGATTCACAGATACGCAGTATTTT.

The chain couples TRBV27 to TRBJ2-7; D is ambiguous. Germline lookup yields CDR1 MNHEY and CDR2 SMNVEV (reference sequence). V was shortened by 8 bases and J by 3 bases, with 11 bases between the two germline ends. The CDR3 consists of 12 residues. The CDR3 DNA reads TGTGCCAGCCCGGACGGAAACTACGAGCAGTACTTC. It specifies CASPDGNYEQYF.

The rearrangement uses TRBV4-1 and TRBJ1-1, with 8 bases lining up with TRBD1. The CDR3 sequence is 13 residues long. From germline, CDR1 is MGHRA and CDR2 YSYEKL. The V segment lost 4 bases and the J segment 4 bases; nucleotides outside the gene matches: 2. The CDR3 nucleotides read TGCGCCAGCAGCCGACAGGGGTTCACTGAAGCTTTCTTT. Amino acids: CASSRQGFTEAFF.

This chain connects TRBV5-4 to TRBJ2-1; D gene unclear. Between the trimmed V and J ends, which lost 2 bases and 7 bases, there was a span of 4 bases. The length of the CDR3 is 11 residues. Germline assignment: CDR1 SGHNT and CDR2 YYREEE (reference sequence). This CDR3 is CASSFRNEQFF. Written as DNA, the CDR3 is TGTGCCAGCAGCTTTCGGAATGAGCAGTTCTTC.

The CDR3 DNA sequence: TGTGCCAGCAGCCATCCGCCCGGAAAGTCCTATGGCTACACCTTC. Encoded protein: CASSHPPGKSYGYTF. The chain has TRBV7-9 and TRBJ1-2; the D is unclear. Deletions cut 5 bases from V and 4 bases from J, with 17 bases between. This CDR3 has 15 amino acids. From germline, CDR1 is SEHNR and CDR2 FQNEAQ (reference sequence).

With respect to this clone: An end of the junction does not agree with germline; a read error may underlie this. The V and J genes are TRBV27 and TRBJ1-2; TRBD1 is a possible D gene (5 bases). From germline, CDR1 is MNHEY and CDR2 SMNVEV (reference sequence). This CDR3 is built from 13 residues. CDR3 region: CASSLSSVGVMGF. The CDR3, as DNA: TGTGCCAGCAGTTTATCGAGCGTAGGGGTAATGGGCTTC.

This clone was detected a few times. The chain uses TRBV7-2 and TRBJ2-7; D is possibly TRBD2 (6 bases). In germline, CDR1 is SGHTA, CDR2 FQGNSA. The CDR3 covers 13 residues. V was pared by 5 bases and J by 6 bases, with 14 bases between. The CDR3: CASSPRRAGEQYF. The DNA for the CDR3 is TGTGCCAGCAGCCCCCGGAGGGCTGGCGAGCAGTACTTC.

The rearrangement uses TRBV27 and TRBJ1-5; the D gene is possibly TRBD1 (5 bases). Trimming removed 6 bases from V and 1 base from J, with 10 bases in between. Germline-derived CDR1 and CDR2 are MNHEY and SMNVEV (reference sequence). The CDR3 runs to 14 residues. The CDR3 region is CASSPRDSNQPQHF. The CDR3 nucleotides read TGTGCCAGCAGCCCCCGGGACAGCAATCAGCCCCAGCATTTT.

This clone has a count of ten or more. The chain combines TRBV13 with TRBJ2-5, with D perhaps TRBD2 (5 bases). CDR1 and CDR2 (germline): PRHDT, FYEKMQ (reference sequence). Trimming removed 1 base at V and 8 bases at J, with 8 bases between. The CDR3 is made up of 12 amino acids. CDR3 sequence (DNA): TGTGCCAGCAGCTTAGCCCGGGGTACCCAGTACTTC. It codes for CASSLARGTQYF.

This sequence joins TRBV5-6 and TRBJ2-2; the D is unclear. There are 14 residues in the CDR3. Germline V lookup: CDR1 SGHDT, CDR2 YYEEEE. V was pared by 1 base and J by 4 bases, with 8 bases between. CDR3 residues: CASSLSSRTGELFF. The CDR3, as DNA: TGTGCCAGCAGCTTGTCCAGTCGCACCGGGGAGCTGTTTTTT. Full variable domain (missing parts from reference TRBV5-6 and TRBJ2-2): DAGVTQSPTHLIKTRGQQVTLRCSPKSGHDTVSWYQQALGQGPQFIFQYYEEEERQRGNFPDRFSGHQFPNYSSELNVNALLLGDSALYLCASSLSSRTGELFFGEGSRLTVL.

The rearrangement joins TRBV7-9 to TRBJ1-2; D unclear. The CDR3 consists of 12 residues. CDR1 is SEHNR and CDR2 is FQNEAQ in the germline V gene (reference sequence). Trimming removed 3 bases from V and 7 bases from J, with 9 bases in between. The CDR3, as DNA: TGTGCCAGCAGCTTGGTCGGTGGTGGCTACACCTTC. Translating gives CASSLVGGGYTF. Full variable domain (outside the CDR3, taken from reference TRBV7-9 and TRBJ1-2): DTGVSQNPRHKITKRGQNVTFRCDPISEHNRLYWYRQTLGQGPEFLTYFQNEAQLEKSRLLSDRFSAERPKGSFSTLEIQRTEQGDSAMYLCASSLVGGGYTFGSGTRLTVV.

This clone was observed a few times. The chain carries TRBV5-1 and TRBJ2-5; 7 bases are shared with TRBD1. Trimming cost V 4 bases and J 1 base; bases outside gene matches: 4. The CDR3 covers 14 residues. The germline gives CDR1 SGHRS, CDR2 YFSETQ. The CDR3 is CASSNGQAQETQYF. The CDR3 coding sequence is TGCGCCAGCAGCAACGGACAGGCCCAAGAGACCCAGTACTTC. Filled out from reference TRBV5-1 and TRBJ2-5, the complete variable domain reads KAGVTQTPRYLIKTRGQQVTLSCSPISGHRSVSWYQQTPGQGLQFLFEYFSETQRNKGNFPGRFSGRQFSNSRSEMNVSTLELGDSALYLCASSNGQAQETQYFGPGTRLLVL.

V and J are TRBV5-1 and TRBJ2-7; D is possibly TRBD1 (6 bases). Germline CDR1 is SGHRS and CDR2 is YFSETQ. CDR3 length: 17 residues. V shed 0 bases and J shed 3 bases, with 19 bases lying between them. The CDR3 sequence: CASSLGIFGQRYYEQYF. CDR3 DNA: TGCGCCAGCAGCTTGGGGATATTTGGACAGCGATACTACGAGCAGTACTTC.

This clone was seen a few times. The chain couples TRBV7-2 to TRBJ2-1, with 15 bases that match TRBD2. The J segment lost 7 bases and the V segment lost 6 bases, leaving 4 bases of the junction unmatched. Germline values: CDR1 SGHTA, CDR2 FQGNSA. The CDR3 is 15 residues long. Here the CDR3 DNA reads TGTGCCAGCAGGGGTGGGACTAGCGGGAGGAATGAGCAGTTCTTC. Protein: CASRGGTSGRNEQFF.

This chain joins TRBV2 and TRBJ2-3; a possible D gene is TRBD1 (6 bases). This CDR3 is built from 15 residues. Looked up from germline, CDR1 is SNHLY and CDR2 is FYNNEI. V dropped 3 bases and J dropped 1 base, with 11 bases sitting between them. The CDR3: CASSELSGGTDTQYF. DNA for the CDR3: TGTGCCAGCAGTGAGTTGTCAGGGGGCACAGATACGCAGTATTTT.

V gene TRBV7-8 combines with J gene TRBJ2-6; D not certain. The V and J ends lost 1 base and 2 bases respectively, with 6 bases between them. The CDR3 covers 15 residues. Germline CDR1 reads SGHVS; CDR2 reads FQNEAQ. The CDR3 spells CASSLVVAGANVLTF. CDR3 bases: TGTGCCAGCAGCTTAGTCGTCGCTGGGGCCAACGTCCTGACTTTC.

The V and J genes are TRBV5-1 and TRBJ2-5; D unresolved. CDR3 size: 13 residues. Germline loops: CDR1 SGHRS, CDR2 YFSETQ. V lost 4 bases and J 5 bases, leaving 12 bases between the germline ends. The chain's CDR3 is CASSRALGETQYF. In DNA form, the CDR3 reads TGCGCCAGCAGCCGGGCATTAGGGGAGACCCAGTACTTC.